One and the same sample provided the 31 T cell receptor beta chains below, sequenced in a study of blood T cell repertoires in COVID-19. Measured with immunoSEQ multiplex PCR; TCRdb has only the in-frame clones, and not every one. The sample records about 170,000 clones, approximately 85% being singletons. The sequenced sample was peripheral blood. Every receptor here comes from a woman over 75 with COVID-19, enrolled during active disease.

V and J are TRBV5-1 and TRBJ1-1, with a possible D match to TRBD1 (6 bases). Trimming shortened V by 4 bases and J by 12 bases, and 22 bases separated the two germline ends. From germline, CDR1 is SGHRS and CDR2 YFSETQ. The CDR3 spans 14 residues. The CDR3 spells CASSSSTGPVLPFF. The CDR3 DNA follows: TGCGCCAGCAGCAGTTCCACAGGGCCCGTTCTTCCTTTCTTT.

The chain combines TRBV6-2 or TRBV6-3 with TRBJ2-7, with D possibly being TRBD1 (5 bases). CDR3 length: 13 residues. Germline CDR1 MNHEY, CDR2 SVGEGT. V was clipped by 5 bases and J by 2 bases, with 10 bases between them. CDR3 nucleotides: TGTGCCAGCAGTCATTCCAGGGCCTACGAGCAGTACTTC. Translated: CASSHSRAYEQYF.

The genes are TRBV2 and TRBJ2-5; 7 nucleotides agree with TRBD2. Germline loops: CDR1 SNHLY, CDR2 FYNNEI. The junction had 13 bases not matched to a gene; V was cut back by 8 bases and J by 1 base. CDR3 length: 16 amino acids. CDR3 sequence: CASREGVGGTQETQYF. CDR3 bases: TGTGCCAGCCGAGAAGGGGTCGGGGGGACCCAAGAGACCCAGTACTTC.

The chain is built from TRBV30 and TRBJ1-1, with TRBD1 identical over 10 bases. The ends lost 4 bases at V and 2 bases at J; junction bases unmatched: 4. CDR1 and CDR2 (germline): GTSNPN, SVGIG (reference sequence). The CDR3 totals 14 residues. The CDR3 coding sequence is TGTGCCTGGACCCGGGACAGGGGAAACACTGAAGCTTTCTTT. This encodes CAWTRDRGNTEAFF.

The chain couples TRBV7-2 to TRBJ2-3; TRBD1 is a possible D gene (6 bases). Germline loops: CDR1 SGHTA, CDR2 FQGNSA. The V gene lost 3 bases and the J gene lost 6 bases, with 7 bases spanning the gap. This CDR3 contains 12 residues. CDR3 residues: CASSFRGDTQYF. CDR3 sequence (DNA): TGTGCCAGCAGCTTTAGGGGGGATACGCAGTATTTT.

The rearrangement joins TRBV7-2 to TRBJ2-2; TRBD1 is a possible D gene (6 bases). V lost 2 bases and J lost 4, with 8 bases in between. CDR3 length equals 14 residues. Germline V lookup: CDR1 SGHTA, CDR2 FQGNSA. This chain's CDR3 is CASSLQGSTGELFF. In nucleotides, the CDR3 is TGTGCCAGCAGCTTACAGGGGAGCACCGGGGAGCTGTTTTTT.

CDR3 sequence (DNA): TGTGCCAGCTCACTCATTTCAGGGCAAGAGACCCAGTACTTC. Its protein is CASSLISGQETQYF. The chain is built from TRBV18 and TRBJ2-5; D may be TRBD1 (5 bases). V was trimmed by 4 bases and J by 2 bases, leaving 11 bases between them. CDR1 is KGHSH, CDR2 LQKENI, per germline. CDR3 length: 14 amino acids.

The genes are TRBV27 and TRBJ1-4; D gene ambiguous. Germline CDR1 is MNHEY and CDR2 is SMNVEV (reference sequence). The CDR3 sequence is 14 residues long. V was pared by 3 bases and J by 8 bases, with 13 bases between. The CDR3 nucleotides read TGTGCCAGCAGTTTTTTTCCGCAGAACGAAAAACTGTTTTTT. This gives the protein CASSFFPQNEKLFF.

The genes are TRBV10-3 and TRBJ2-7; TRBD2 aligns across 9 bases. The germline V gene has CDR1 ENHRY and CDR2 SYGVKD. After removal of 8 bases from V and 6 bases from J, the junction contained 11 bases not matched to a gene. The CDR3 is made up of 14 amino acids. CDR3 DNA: TGTGCCATCCAAGGAGCGGGGGGCCCCGGCGAGCAGTACTTC. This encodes CAIQGAGGPGEQYF.

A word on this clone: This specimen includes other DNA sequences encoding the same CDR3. The CDR3 loop reads CASSVGRGNEQFF. The CDR3 bases are TGTGCCAGCAGCGTAGGTCGAGGCAATGAGCAGTTCTTC. The rearrangement uses TRBV9 and TRBJ2-1; D is ambiguous. Trimming pared 0 bases from V and 6 bases from J, leaving 7 bases between. CDR3 length: 13 residues. Germline V gene lookup returns CDR1 SGDLS and CDR2 YYNGEE.

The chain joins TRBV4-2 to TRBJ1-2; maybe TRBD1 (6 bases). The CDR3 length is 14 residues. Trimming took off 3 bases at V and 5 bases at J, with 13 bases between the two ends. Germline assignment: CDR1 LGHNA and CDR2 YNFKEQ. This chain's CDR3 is CASSQRGAGYGYTF. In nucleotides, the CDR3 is TGTGCCAGCAGCCAGCGGGGGGCGGGGTATGGCTACACCTTC.

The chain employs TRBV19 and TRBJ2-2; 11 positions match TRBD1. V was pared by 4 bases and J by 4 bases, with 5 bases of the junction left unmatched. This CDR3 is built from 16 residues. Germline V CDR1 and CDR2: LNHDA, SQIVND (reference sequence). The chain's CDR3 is CASSKGQGAATGELFF. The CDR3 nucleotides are TGTGCCAGTAGTAAAGGACAGGGGGCGGCCACCGGGGAGCTGTTTTTT.

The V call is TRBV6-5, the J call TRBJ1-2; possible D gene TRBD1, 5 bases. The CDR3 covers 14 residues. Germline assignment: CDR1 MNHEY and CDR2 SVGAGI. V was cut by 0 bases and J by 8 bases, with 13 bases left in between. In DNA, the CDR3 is TGTGCCAGCAGTTACTCGACAGCCAACCCGGGCTACACCTTC. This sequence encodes CASSYSTANPGYTF.

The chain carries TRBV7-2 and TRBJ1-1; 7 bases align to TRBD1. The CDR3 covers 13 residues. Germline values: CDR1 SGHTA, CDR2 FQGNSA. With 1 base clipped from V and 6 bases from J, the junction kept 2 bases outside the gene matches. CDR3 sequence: CASSLGQGAEAFF. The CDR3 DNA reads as TGTGCCAGCAGCTTAGGACAGGGAGCTGAAGCTTTCTTT.

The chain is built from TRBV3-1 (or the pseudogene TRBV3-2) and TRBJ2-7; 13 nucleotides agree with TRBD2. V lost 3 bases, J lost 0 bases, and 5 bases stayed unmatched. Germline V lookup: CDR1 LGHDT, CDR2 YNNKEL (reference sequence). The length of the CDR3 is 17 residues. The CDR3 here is CASSHGTSGESSYEQYF. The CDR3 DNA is TGTGCCAGCAGCCATGGGACTAGCGGGGAAAGCTCCTACGAGCAGTACTTC.

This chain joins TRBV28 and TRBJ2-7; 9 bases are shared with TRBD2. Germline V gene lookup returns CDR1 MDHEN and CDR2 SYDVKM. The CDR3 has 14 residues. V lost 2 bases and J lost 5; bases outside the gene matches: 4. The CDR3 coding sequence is TGTGCCAGCAGTTTACCGCGGGAGGGCCACGAGCAGTACTTC. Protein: CASSLPREGHEQYF.

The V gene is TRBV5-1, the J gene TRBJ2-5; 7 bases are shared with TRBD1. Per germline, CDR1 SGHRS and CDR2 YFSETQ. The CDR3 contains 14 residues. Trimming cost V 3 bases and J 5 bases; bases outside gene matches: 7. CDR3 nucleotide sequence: TGCGCCAGCAGCTCGCGACAGGGCGCGGAGACCCAGTACTTC. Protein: CASSSRQGAETQYF.

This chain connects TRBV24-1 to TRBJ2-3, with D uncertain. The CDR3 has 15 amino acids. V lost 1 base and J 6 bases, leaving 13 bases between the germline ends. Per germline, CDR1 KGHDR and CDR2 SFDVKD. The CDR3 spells CATSDFGRSLDTQYF. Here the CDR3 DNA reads TGTGCCACCAGTGATTTTGGTAGATCGCTGGATACGCAGTATTTT.

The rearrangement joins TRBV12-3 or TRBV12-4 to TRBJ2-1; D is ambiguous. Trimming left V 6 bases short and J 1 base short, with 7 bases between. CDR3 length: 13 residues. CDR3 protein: CASRYSSYNEQFF. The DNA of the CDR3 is TGTGCCAGCAGGTACAGTTCCTACAATGAGCAGTTCTTC.

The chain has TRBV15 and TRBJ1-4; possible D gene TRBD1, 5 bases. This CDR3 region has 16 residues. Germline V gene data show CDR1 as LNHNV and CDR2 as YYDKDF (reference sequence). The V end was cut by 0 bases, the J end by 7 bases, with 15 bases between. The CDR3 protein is CATSRDRQGLGEKLFF. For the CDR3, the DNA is TGTGCCACCAGCAGAGATAGGCAGGGCCTGGGTGAAAAACTGTTTTTT.

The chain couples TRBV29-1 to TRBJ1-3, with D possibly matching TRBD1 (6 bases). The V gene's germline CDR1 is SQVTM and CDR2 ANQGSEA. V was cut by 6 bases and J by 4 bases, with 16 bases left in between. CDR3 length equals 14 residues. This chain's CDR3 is CSVAHRAQGNTIYF. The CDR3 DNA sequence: TGCAGCGTCGCCCACAGGGCCCAAGGAAACACCATATATTTT. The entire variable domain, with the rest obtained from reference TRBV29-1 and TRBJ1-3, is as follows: SAVISQKPSRDICQRGTSLTIQCQVDSQVTMMFWYRQQPGQSLTLIATANQGSEATYESGFVIDKFPISRPNLTFSTLTVSNMSPEDSSIYLCSVAHRAQGNTIYFGEGSWLTVV.

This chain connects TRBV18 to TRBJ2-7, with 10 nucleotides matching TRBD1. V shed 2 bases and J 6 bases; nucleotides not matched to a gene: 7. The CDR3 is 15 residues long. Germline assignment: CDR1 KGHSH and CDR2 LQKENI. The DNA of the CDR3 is TGTGCCAGCTCACCAGGGACAGGGGAAAGGGGCGAGCAGTACTTC. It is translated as CASSPGTGERGEQYF.

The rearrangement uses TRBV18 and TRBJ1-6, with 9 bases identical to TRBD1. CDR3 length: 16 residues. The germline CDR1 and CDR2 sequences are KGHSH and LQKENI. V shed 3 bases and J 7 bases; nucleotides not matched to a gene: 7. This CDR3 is CASSPATGTGNSPLHF. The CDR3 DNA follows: TGTGCCAGCTCACCGGCCACCGGGACAGGGAATTCACCCCTCCACTTT.

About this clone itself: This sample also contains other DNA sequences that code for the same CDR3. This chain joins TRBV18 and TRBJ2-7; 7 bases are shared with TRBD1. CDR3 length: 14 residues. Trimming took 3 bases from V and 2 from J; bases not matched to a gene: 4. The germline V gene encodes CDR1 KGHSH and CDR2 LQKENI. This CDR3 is CASSPPTGTYEQYF. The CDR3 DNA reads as TGTGCCAGCTCACCTCCGACAGGGACCTACGAGCAGTACTTC. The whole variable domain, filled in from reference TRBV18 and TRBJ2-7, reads NAGVMQNPRHLVRRRGQEARLRCSPMKGHSHVYWYRQLPEEGLKFMVYLQKENIIDESGMPKERFSAEFPKEGPSILRIQQVVRGDSAAYFCASSPPTGTYEQYFGPGTRLTVT.

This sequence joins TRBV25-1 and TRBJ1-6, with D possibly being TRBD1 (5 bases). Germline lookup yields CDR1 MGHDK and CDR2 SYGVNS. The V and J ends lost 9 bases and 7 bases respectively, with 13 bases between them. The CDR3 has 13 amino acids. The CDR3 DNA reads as TGTGCCAGTCAGGGAGCGGGGAATTCACCCCTCCACTTT. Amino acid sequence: CASQGAGNSPLHF.

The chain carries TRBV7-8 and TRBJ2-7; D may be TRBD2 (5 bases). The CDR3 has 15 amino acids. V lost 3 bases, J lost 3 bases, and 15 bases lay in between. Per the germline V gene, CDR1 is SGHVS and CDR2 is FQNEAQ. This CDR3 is CASSFPSLAGYEQYF. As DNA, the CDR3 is TGTGCCAGCAGCTTTCCCTCTCTAGCTGGCTACGAGCAGTACTTC.

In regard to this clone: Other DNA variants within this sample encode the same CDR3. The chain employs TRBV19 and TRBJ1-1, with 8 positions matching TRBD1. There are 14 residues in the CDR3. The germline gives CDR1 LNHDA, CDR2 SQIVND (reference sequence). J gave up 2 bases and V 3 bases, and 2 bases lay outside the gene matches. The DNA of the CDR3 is TGTGCCAGTAGTATCGCAGGGGGCAACACTGAAGCTTTCTTT. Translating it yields CASSIAGGNTEAFF.

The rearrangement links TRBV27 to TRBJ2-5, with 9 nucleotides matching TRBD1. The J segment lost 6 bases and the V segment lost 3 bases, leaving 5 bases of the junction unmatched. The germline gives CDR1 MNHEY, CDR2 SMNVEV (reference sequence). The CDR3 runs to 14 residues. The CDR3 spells CASSLPGQGQTQYF. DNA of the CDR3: TGTGCCAGCAGTTTGCCGGGACAGGGACAGACCCAGTACTTC.

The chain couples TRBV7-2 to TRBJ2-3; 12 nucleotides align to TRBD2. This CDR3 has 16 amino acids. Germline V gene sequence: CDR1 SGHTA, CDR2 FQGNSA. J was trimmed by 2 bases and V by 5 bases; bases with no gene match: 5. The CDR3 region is CASSARLAGVTDTQYF. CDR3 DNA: TGTGCCAGCAGCGCTCGACTAGCGGGGGTCACAGATACGCAGTATTTT.

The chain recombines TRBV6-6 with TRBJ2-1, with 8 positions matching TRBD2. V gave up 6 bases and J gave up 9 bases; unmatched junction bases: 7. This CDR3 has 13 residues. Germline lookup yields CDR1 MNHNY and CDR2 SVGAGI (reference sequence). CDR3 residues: CASRTGGFGEQFF. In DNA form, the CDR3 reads TGTGCCAGCAGAACGGGGGGGTTCGGTGAGCAGTTCTTC.

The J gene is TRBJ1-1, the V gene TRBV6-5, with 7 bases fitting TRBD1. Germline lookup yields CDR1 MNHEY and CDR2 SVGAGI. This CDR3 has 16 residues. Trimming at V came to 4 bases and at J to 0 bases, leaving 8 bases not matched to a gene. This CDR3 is CASSFRQGPVNTEAFF. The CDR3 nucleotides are TGTGCCAGCAGTTTCCGACAGGGCCCTGTGAACACTGAAGCTTTCTTT.